This T cell receptor beta chain stems from a study of CD8 T cells in ankylosing spondylitis. Study observations and caveats: As reported, disease-linked clones showed significant enrichment in matched ankylosing spondylitis synovial fluid. It appeared that ankylosing spondylitis blood was characterized by a TCR beta motif of 8 or 9 highly homologous variants.

Note on this clonotype: The antigen remains undetermined.

In making TCR beta libraries, quantitative 5'-RACE with molecular barcodes was used. Via MiXCR, TCRdb re-called the 5' RACE reads, giving one row per CDR3 protein. The table includes more than 650,000 distinct CDR3 sequences, around 11% detected once. V was clipped by 4 bases and J by 3 bases, with 12 bases between them. Germline V CDR1 and CDR2: KGHSH, LQKENI. CDR3 length: 15 residues. Source material: blood, either unsorted or a sorted T cell fraction (not recorded which). The receptor comes from a male donor with ankylosing spondylitis. The chain combines TRBV18 with TRBJ1-4; D is perhaps TRBD1 (5 bases). This CDR3 is CASSQLGQSNEKLFF. In nucleotides, the CDR3 is TGTGCCAGCTCACAGCTGGGGCAGTCTAATGAAAAACTGTTTTTT.